Reported below is one TCR beta chain. Measured with immunoSEQ multiplex PCR; TCRdb has only the in-frame clones, and not every one. The sample has hundreds of thousands of clones; approximately 90% are singletons. There are 14 residues in the CDR3. Trimming stripped 5 bases from V and 2 bases from J, with 10 bases between. Germline lookup yields CDR1 LNHNV and CDR2 YYDKDF (reference sequence). These data are taken from a study of blood T cell repertoires in COVID-19. Participant age was about 18 to 100 years, and participants resided in fewer than 30 US areas. Symptom resolution, clearance, or two negative PCRs marked the recovered donors of Cohort 3.

The source material was PBMCs or T cells enriched from blood (not recorded which). The sequence was collected from a woman aged 60 to 75 who had recovered from COVID-19. This chain joins TRBV15 and TRBJ1-5; D remains ambiguous. In nucleotides, the CDR3 is TGTGCCACCAGCCGGGGAACGGGCAATCAGCCCCAGCATTTT. It encodes CATSRGTGNQPQHF.